The 24 T cell receptor beta chains listed next were all sequenced from one sample in a study of beta chain features in type 1 diabetes. Sequencing targeted expressed TCRB transcripts, as all isolated RNA had been reverse transcribed. Sequencing was performed with immunoSEQ multiplex PCR; in TCRdb, only in-frame clones are kept and a portion is missing. The sample carries 500,000 to 700,000 clones, around 16% recorded once. The sequenced sample was naive CD4+ T cells from blood. The origin of the receptors is a man aged 18 to 29 in good health.

This clone was seen more than once but under ten times. This chain connects TRBV28 to TRBJ2-7, with 8 bases identical to TRBD1. This CDR3 has 15 amino acids. Looked up from germline, CDR1 is MDHEN and CDR2 is SYDVKM. The trim removed 2 bases at V and 4 bases at J, leaving 7 bases unmatched. The CDR3 DNA sequence: TGTGCCAGCAGTTTAATTAACAGGGGGAGGTACGAGCAGTACTTC. Translating gives CASSLINRGRYEQYF.

This chain connects TRBV10-3 to TRBJ1-5; D possibly corresponds to TRBD1 (5 bases). Germline CDR1 ENHRY, CDR2 SYGVKD. The CDR3 covers 17 residues. Deletions cut 0 bases from V and 2 bases from J, with 14 bases between. CDR3 nucleotide sequence: TGTGCCATCAGTGAGTCAGTCCCGGGAGGGGGCAATCAGCCCCAGCATTTT. The encoded protein is CAISESVPGGGNQPQHF.

This clone was found a few times. The V and J genes are TRBV6-5 and TRBJ2-7; D might be TRBD1 (6 bases). This CDR3 spans 13 amino acids. V was shortened by 7 bases and J by 6 bases, with 16 bases between the two germline ends. Germline V lookup: CDR1 MNHEY, CDR2 SVGAGI. The CDR3 is CASTPDRRSEQYF. The DNA for the CDR3 is TGTGCCAGCACTCCCGACAGGAGGTCCGAGCAGTACTTC.

The chain uses TRBV4-3 and TRBJ1-4; D is perhaps TRBD1 (5 bases). This CDR3 is built from 16 residues. In germline, CDR1 is LGHNA, CDR2 YSLEER. With 3 bases removed from V and 4 bases from J, the gap between germline ends came to 15 bases. This chain's CDR3 is CASSQSSGRYNEKLFF. DNA for the CDR3: TGCGCCAGCAGCCAGAGTTCGGGACGGTATAATGAAAAACTGTTTTTT.

This chain connects TRBV7-2 to TRBJ1-4; D remains unclear. This CDR3 contains 15 residues. Germline CDR1 and CDR2: SGHTA and FQGNSA. V was cut by 2 bases and J by 1 base, with 8 bases left in between. The CDR3 sequence: CASSLTGLTNEKLFF. In DNA, the CDR3 is TGTGCCAGCAGCTTAACTGGGCTAACTAATGAAAAACTGTTTTTT.

The sample holds a few counts of this clone. The chain links TRBV7-9 to TRBJ2-1; 13 bases fit TRBD2. The V gene's germline CDR1 is SEHNR and CDR2 FQNEAQ (reference sequence). There are 16 residues in the CDR3. V gave up 7 bases and J gave up 5 bases; unmatched junction bases: 8. CDR3 amino acids: CASIRTGTSGNNEQFF. CDR3 sequence (DNA): TGTGCCAGCATTCGAACCGGGACTAGCGGGAACAATGAGCAGTTCTTC.

This clone turned up a few times. The chain couples TRBV30 to TRBJ1-5; D unresolved. In germline, CDR1 is GTSNPN, CDR2 SVGIG (reference sequence). V dropped 1 base and J dropped 7 bases, with 14 bases sitting between them. The length of the CDR3 is 14 residues. CDR3 bases: TGTGCCTGGAGTGACTATCGGGTAGAGCAGCCCCAGCATTTT. Its translation: CAWSDYRVEQPQHF.

This clone turned up a few times. The gene calls are TRBV9 and TRBJ2-1; TRBD1 matches at 8 bases. V shed 0 bases, J shed 7 bases, and the junction held 6 bases outside the gene matches. CDR3 length: 15 amino acids. Germline values: CDR1 SGDLS, CDR2 YYNGEE. The chain's CDR3 is CASSVVDRVQNEQFF. CDR3 coding DNA: TGTGCCAGCAGCGTAGTGGACAGGGTTCAGAATGAGCAGTTCTTC.

The chain is built from TRBV7-2 and TRBJ2-7; 8 bases fit TRBD1. With 5 bases clipped from V and 7 bases from J, the junction kept 7 bases outside the gene matches. The V gene's germline CDR1 is SGHTA and CDR2 FQGNSA. The CDR3 length is 13 residues. The CDR3 loop reads CASSQRQGTEQYF. In nucleotides, the CDR3 is TGTGCCAGCAGCCAAAGACAGGGGACTGAGCAGTACTTC. The entire variable domain, with the rest obtained from reference TRBV7-2 and TRBJ2-7, is as follows: GAGVSQSPSNKVTEKGKDVELRCDPISGHTALYWYRQSLGQGLEFLIYFQGNSAPDKSGLPSDRFSAERTGGSVSTLTIQRTQQEDSAVYLCASSQRQGTEQYFGPGTRLTVT.

The chain has TRBV7-6 and TRBJ2-3, with 7 bases fitting TRBD1. The V and J ends lost 1 base and 6 bases, in that order; junction bases with no gene match: 7. The CDR3 extends over 15 amino acids. Germline V gene data show CDR1 as SGHVS and CDR2 as FNYEAQ. CDR3 DNA sequence: TGTGCCAGCAGCTTAGGGGGATGGACAGGCGATACGCAGTATTTT. It translates to CASSLGGWTGDTQYF.

This chain joins TRBV7-2 and TRBJ1-1; maybe TRBD1 (6 bases). The germline gives CDR1 SGHTA, CDR2 FQGNSA. The CDR3 totals 15 residues. The V gene lost 5 bases and the J gene lost 1 base, with 14 bases spanning the gap. CDR3 DNA: TGTGCCAGCAGCCCAAGGGGGGGTTGGAACACTGAAGCTTTCTTT. Protein sequence: CASSPRGGWNTEAFF.

The genes are TRBV15 and TRBJ2-2; the D gene could be TRBD1 or TRBD2 (5 bases each). V lost 8 bases, J lost 1 base, and 17 bases lay in between. This CDR3 has 16 residues. In germline, CDR1 is LNHNV, CDR2 YYDKDF (reference sequence). The chain's CDR3 is CATARGPAENTGELFF. The CDR3 DNA reads as TGTGCCACCGCTAGGGGACCAGCTGAGAACACCGGGGAGCTGTTTTTT.

V is TRBV6-6 and J is TRBJ2-1; tentative D call: TRBD2 (6 bases). This CDR3 is built from 15 residues. Between the trimmed V and J ends, which lost 8 bases and 8 bases, there was a span of 22 bases. The germline V gene has CDR1 MNHNY and CDR2 SVGAGI (reference sequence). The CDR3: CASYRPGLGHDEQFF. The DNA of the CDR3 is TGTGCCAGCTACCGTCCGGGACTTGGGCATGATGAGCAGTTCTTC.

The chain joins TRBV10-3 to TRBJ2-6; TRBD1 is a possible D gene (6 bases). CDR1 ENHRY and CDR2 SYGVKD come from the germline V gene. The V end lost 0 bases, the J end lost 0 bases, and 12 bases lay between the germline ends. The CDR3 contains 18 residues. DNA for the CDR3: TGTGCCATCAGTGAGTCCGGACAGCGGTACTCTGGGGCCAACGTCCTGACTTTC. Translation gives CAISESGQRYSGANVLTF.

The J gene is TRBJ2-3, the V gene TRBV7-2; 8 bases are a match to TRBD1. The CDR3 loop spans 15 amino acids. With 1 base clipped from V and 7 bases from J, the junction kept 7 bases outside the gene matches. Per germline, CDR1 SGHTA and CDR2 FQGNSA. CDR3 sequence (DNA): TGTGCCAGCAGCTTAGTACGCAGGGGGCTAAATACGCAGTATTTT. Its translation is CASSLVRRGLNTQYF.

This clone was observed a few times. This chain connects TRBV25-1 to TRBJ2-3; D is undetermined. Looked up from germline, CDR1 is MGHDK and CDR2 is SYGVNS. The CDR3 extends over 17 amino acids. Trimming pared 0 bases from V and 0 bases from J, leaving 13 bases between. The CDR3 loop reads CASSEYYGRVSTDTQYF. The CDR3, as DNA: TGTGCCAGCAGTGAATATTACGGAAGAGTGAGCACAGATACGCAGTATTTT.

This clone was seen more than once but under ten times. This chain uses TRBV6-5 with TRBJ1-2; 9 bases map to TRBD1. After removal of 7 bases from V and 1 base from J, the junction contained 7 bases not matched to a gene. Germline V lookup: CDR1 MNHEY, CDR2 SVGAGI. The CDR3 totals 15 residues. The CDR3: CASNPGTGFNYGYTF. DNA of the CDR3: TGTGCCAGCAATCCCGGGACAGGGTTTAACTATGGCTACACCTTC.

The V call is TRBV28, the J call TRBJ2-7; tentatively, D is TRBD1 (5 bases). Germline assignment: CDR1 MDHEN and CDR2 SYDVKM. The CDR3 has 14 amino acids. The V end was cut by 1 base, the J end by 1 base, with 8 bases between. CDR3 bases: TGTGCCAGCAGTTTATTGAGACAGTCCTACGAGCAGTACTTC. This translates into CASSLLRQSYEQYF.

There are a few counts of this clone. The chain combines TRBV5-1 with TRBJ2-1; D is unresolved. CDR1 is SGHRS and CDR2 is YFSETQ in the germline V gene. V lost 0 bases and J 8 bases, leaving 3 bases between the germline ends. This CDR3 comprises 11 residues. CDR3 in DNA: TGCGCCAGCAGCTTGGAGTATGAGCAGTTCTTC. It yields the protein CASSLEYEQFF. The full variable domain, with the rest looked up from reference TRBV5-1 and TRBJ2-1, is KAGVTQTPRYLIKTRGQQVTLSCSPISGHRSVSWYQQTPGQGLQFLFEYFSETQRNKGNFPGRFSGRQFSNSRSEMNVSTLELGDSALYLCASSLEYEQFFGPGTRLTVL.

The rearrangement uses TRBV7-9 and TRBJ1-5; D perhaps matches TRBD1 (6 bases). V was pared by 0 bases and J by 7 bases, with 16 bases between. The CDR3 is made up of 16 amino acids. Germline CDR1 and CDR2: SEHNR and FQNEAQ (reference sequence). The chain's CDR3 is CASSLAGGGAGQPQHF. As DNA, the CDR3 is TGTGCCAGCAGCTTAGCTGGGGGGGGCGCCGGGCAGCCCCAGCATTTT.

The table lists this clone with a few counts. The chain has TRBV18 and TRBJ2-1; 14 bases fit TRBD2. After removal of 5 bases from V and 8 bases from J, the junction contained 8 bases not matched to a gene. The CDR3 loop spans 16 amino acids. Germline assignment: CDR1 KGHSH and CDR2 LQKENI. The CDR3 protein is CASSNTGTSGSDEQFF. In nucleotides, the CDR3 is TGTGCCAGCTCAAACACTGGGACTAGCGGGAGCGATGAGCAGTTCTTC.

The V and J genes are TRBV29-1 and TRBJ2-7, with a tentative D call TRBD1 (6 bases). CDR1 and CDR2 (germline): SQVTM, ANQGSEA. This CDR3 spans 13 amino acids. The V and J ends lost 6 bases and 5 bases respectively, with 17 bases between them. Here the CDR3 DNA reads TGCAGCGTGCGCCAGGGGAGAGACCACGAGCAGTACTTC. Its translation is CSVRQGRDHEQYF.

V and J are TRBV9 and TRBJ2-1; D not certain. The CDR3 has 15 amino acids. V gave up 0 bases and J gave up 7 bases, with 14 bases separating them. Germline V CDR1 and CDR2: SGDLS, YYNGEE. CDR3 sequence: CASSVAVSYDNEQFF. As DNA, the CDR3 is TGTGCCAGCAGCGTAGCCGTATCTTACGATAATGAGCAGTTCTTC.

This rearrangement joins TRBV6-5 to TRBJ2-1; a possible D gene is TRBD2 (5 bases). The CDR3 is 14 residues long. Germline CDR1 reads MNHEY; CDR2 reads SVGAGI. V lost 7 bases to trimming and J lost 4 bases, with 14 bases between them. The CDR3, as DNA: TGTGCCAGCAAATACGGGAATATGTACAATGAGCAGTTCTTC. Amino acids: CASKYGNMYNEQFF.